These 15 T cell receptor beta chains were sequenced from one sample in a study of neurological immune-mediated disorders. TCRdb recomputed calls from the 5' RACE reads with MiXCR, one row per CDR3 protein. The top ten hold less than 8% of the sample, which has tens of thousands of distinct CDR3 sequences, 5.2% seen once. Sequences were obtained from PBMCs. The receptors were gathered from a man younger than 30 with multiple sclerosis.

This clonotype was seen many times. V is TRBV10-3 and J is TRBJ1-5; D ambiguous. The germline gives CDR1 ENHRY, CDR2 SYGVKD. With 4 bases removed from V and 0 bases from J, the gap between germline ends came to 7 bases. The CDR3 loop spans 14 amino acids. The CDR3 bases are TGTGCCATCAGTGTAGACCATAGCAATCAGCCCCAGCATTTT. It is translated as CAISVDHSNQPQHF.

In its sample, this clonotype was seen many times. DNA of the CDR3: TGCAGTGCCCCGAAGACAGGATACACCGGGGAGCTGTTTTTT. Protein: CSAPKTGYTGELFF. The rearrangement joins TRBV20-1 to TRBJ2-2; TRBD1 is a possible D gene (6 bases). The length of the CDR3 is 14 residues. Germline CDR1 is DFQATT and CDR2 is SNEGSKA (reference sequence). V was shortened by 6 bases and J by 3 bases, with 14 bases between the two germline ends.

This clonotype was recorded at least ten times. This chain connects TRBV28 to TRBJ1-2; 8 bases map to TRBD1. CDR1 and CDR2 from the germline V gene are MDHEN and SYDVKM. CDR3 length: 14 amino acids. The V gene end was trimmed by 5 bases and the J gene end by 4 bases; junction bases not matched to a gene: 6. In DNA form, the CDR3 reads TGTGCCAGCAGTGAACAGGGACAGGTCTATGGCTACACCTTC. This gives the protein CASSEQGQVYGYTF.

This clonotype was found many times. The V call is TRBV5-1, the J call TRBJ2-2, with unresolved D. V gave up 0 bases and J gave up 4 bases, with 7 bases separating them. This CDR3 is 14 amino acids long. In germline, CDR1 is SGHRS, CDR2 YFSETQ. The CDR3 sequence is CASSLDGPTGELFF. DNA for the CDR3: TGCGCCAGCAGCTTGGATGGACCCACCGGGGAGCTGTTTTTT.

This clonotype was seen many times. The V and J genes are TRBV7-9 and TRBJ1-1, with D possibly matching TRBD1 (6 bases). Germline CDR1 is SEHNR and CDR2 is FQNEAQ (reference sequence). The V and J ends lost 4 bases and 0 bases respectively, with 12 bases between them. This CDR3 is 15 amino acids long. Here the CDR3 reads CASSSNRELNTEAFF. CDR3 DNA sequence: TGTGCCAGCAGCTCGAACAGGGAATTGAACACTGAAGCTTTCTTT.

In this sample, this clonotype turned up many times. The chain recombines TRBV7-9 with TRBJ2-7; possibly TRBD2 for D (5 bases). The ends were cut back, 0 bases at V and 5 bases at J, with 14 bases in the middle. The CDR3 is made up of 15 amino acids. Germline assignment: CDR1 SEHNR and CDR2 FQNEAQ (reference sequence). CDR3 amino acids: CASSLAGSGLNEQYF. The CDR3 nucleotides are TGTGCCAGCAGCTTAGCGGGCAGCGGCCTGAACGAGCAGTACTTC.

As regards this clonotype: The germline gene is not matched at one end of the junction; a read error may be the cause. In nucleotides, the CDR3 is TGTGCCAACAGCTTAGGCCTGCAAAGACAAGAGACCCAGTACTTC. Translating it yields CANSLGLQRQETQYF. This chain uses TRBV7-8 with TRBJ2-5; D not resolved. The CDR3 has 15 residues. Germline values: CDR1 SGHVS, CDR2 FQNEAQ.

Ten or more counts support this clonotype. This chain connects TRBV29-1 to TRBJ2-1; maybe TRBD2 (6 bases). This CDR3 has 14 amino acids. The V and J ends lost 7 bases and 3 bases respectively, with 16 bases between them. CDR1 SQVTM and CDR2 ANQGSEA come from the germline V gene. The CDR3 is CSEEGTSVYNEQFF. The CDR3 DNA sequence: TGCAGCGAAGAGGGGACTTCTGTCTACAATGAGCAGTTCTTC.

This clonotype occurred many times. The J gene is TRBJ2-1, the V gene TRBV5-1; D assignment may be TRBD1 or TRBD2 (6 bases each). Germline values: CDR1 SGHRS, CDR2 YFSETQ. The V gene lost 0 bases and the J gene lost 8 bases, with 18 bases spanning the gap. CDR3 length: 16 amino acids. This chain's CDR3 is CASSLVGGARLHEQFF. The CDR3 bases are TGCGCCAGCAGCTTGGTCGGGGGCGCCCGGCTCCATGAGCAGTTCTTC.

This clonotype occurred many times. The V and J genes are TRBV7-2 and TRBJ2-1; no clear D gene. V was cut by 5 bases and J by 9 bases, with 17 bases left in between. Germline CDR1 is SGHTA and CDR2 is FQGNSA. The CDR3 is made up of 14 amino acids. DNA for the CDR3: TGTGCCAGCAGCCGTATTCATGGCAACTCTGAGCAGTTCTTC. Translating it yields CASSRIHGNSEQFF.

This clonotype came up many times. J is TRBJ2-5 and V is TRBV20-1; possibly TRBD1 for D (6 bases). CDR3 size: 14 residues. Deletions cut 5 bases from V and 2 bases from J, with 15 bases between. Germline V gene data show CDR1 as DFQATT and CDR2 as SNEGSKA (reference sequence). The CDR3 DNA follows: TGCAGTGCTGGCCGACAGGTGACACAAGAGACCCAGTACTTC. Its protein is CSAGRQVTQETQYF.

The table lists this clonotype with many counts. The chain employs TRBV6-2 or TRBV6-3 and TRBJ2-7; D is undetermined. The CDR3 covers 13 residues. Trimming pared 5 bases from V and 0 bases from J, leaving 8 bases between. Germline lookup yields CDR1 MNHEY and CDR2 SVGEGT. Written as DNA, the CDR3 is TGTGCCAGCAGTCGGCTCAACTCCTACGAGCAGTACTTC. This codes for CASSRLNSYEQYF.

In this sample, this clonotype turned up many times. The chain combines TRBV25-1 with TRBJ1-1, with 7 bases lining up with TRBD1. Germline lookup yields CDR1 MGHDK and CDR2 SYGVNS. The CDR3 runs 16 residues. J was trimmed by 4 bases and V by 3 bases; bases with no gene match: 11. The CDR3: CASSENRGGGSTEAFF. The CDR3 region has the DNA TGTGCCAGCAGTGAGAACAGGGGAGGGGGGAGCACTGAAGCTTTCTTT. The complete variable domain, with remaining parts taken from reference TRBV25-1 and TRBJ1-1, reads EADIYQTPRYLVIGTGKKITLECSQTMGHDKMYWYQQDPGMELHLIHYSYGVNSTEKGDLSSESTVSRIRTEHFPLTLESARPSHTSQYLCASSENRGGGSTEAFFGQGTRLTVV.

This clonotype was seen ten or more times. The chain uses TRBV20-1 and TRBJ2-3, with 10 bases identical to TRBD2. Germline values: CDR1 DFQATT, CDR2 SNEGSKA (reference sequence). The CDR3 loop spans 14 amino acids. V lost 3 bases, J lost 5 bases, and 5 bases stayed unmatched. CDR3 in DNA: TGCAGTGCTAGTGAGCGGGGGGGTGGAGATACGCAGTATTTT. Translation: CSASERGGGDTQYF.

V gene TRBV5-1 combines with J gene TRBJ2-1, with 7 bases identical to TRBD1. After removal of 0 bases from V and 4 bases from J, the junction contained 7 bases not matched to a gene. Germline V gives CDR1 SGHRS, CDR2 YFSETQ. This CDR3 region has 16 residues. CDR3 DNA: TGCGCCAGCAGCTTGGAGGGACAGCACCTATACAATGAGCAGTTCTTC. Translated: CASSLEGQHLYNEQFF.